The 10 T cell receptor beta chains below all came from one sample that was sequenced in a study of PD-1 blockade in mismatch repair-deficient tumors. Here immunoSEQ multiplex PCR was the method, and the copy in TCRdb shows in-frame clones only, minus some. The repertoire holds about 100,000 clones, with 65% to 85% as singletons. Sequencing used peripheral blood, obtained around 8 months after starting pembrolizumab. All receptors derive from an adult with mismatch repair-deficient cancer.

The table lists this clone with a few counts. This chain joins TRBV7-8 and TRBJ2-1; D call uncertain. CDR3 length: 13 residues. Trimming cost V 4 bases and J 4 bases, with 8 bases left between them. CDR1 is SGHVS and CDR2 is FQNEAQ in the germline V gene. CDR3 in amino acids: CASSSLQYNEQFF. CDR3 nucleotide sequence: TGTGCCAGCAGCTCCCTTCAATACAATGAGCAGTTCTTC. Full variable domain (missing parts from reference TRBV7-8 and TRBJ2-1): GAGVSQSPRYKVAKRGQDVALRCDPISGHVSLFWYQQALGQGPEFLTYFQNEAQLDKSGLPSDRFFAERPEGSVSTLKIQRTQQEDSAVYLCASSSLQYNEQFFGPGTRLTVL.

J is TRBJ2-5 and V is TRBV9, with TRBD2 identical over 10 bases. The CDR3 is made up of 16 amino acids. V trimming: 0 bases; J trimming: 2 bases; junction bases outside the gene matches: 4. Germline CDR1 SGDLS, CDR2 YYNGEE. As DNA, the CDR3 is TGTGCCAGCAGCGTAGCTGAAGCGGGAGGGCAAGAGACCCAGTACTTC. Its translation: CASSVAEAGGQETQYF. Combining the CDR3 with reference TRBV9 and TRBJ2-5 gives the whole variable domain DSGVTQTPKHLITATGQRVTLRCSPRSGDLSVYWYQQSLDQGLQFLIQYYNGEERAKGNILERFSAQQFPDLHSELNLSSLELGDSALYFCASSVAEAGGQETQYFGPGTRLLVL.

The chain employs TRBV6-6 and TRBJ2-7; the D gene is possibly TRBD1 (6 bases). Germline assignment: CDR1 MNHNY and CDR2 SVGAGI (reference sequence). This CDR3 region has 13 residues. Between the trimmed V and J ends, which lost 6 bases and 2 bases, there was a span of 11 bases. Here the CDR3 reads CASSRTDTYEQYF. The DNA for the CDR3 is TGTGCCAGCAGCCGGACAGACACCTACGAGCAGTACTTC.

The rearrangement joins TRBV27 to TRBJ2-7; perhaps D is TRBD1 or TRBD2 (5 bases each). CDR3 length: 15 amino acids. Trimming pared 0 bases from V and 2 bases from J, leaving 11 bases between. Germline CDR1 MNHEY, CDR2 SMNVEV (reference sequence). The CDR3 loop reads CASSLSSGTAYEQYF. CDR3 coding DNA: TGTGCCAGCAGTTTATCCTCCGGGACGGCCTACGAGCAGTACTTC.

V usage is TRBV27 and J usage is TRBJ2-7, with 11 bases matching TRBD1. The CDR3 runs 13 residues. V dropped 6 bases and J dropped 5; count of bases not matched to a gene: 3. In germline, CDR1 is MNHEY, CDR2 SMNVEV (reference sequence). The CDR3 bases are TGTGCCAGCAGAGGACAGGGGGCCAACGAGCAGTACTTC. Amino acid sequence: CASRGQGANEQYF.

The chain is built from TRBV12-5 and TRBJ2-2, with D unresolved. Germline CDR1 and CDR2: LGHNT and FRNRAP. This CDR3 region has 13 residues. V was pared by 0 bases and J by 8 bases, with 7 bases between. The CDR3 reads CASGLVSGGELFF. CDR3 nucleotide sequence: TGTGCTAGTGGTTTGGTCAGTGGAGGGGAGCTGTTTTTT.

The chain links TRBV7-2 to TRBJ2-1; 9 nucleotides line up with TRBD2. Germline V gives CDR1 SGHTA, CDR2 FQGNSA. Trimming cost V 7 bases and J 4 bases; bases outside gene matches: 5. This CDR3 region has 14 residues. The CDR3 nucleotides read TGTGCCAGCACTAAAAGCGGGGGGTACAATGAGCAGTTCTTC. The encoded protein is CASTKSGGYNEQFF.

This clone was seen a few times. The chain links TRBV5-1 to TRBJ2-5; TRBD2 matches 11 bases. This CDR3 contains 15 residues. Germline CDR1 and CDR2: SGHRS and YFSETQ. The V segment lost 2 bases and the J segment 13 bases; nucleotides outside the gene matches: 13. CDR3 protein: CASSFGLAGGPGRYF. DNA for the CDR3: TGCGCCAGCAGCTTCGGATTAGCGGGAGGGCCGGGGCGGTACTTC.

This chain links TRBV6-5 with TRBJ2-7; D might be TRBD2 (6 bases). Trimming removed 7 bases from V and 2 bases from J, with 12 bases in between. Germline-derived CDR1 and CDR2 are MNHEY and SVGAGI. This CDR3 contains 13 residues. The DNA for the CDR3 is TGTGCCAGCACCCCGCGGGATGCCTACGAGCAGTACTTC. This translates into CASTPRDAYEQYF.

V gene TRBV5-1 combines with J gene TRBJ2-1; a weak D match, TRBD1 (6 bases). CDR3 length: 16 amino acids. Germline V CDR1 and CDR2: SGHRS, YFSETQ. Trimming cost V 0 bases and J 0 bases, with 10 bases left between them. The CDR3 DNA follows: TGCGCCAGCAGCTTGGTAAGGGGGAGCTCCTACAATGAGCAGTTCTTC. This gives the protein CASSLVRGSSYNEQFF.